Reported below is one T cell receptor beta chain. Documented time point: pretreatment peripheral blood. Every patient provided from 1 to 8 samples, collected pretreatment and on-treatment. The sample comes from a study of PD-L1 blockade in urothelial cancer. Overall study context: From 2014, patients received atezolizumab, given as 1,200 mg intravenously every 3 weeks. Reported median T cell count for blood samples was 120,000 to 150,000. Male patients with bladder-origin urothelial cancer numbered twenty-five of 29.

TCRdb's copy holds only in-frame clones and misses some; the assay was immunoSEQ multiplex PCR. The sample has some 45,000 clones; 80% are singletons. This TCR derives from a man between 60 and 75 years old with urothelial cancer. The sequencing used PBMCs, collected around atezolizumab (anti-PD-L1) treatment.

In DNA, the CDR3 is TGTGCCATCAGTGAGCCCGGGCGACAGGGGATCGGCGAGCAGTACTTC. Its protein is CAISEPGRQGIGEQYF. The V and J genes are TRBV10-3 and TRBJ2-7; 8 bases align to TRBD1. Germline V gene data show CDR1 as ENHRY and CDR2 as SYGVKD. The length of the CDR3 is 16 residues. Germline trimming cut 2 bases from V and 6 bases from J; bases unmatched to any gene: 12.